Reported below is one T cell receptor beta chain. This sample stems from a study of blood T cell repertoires in COVID-19. In germline, CDR1 is SGDLS, CDR2 YYNGEE. The CDR3 consists of 14 residues. Trimming pared 1 base from V and 7 bases from J, leaving 15 bases between. Generated by immunoSEQ multiplex PCR, the TCRdb table keeps only in-frame clones and is missing some. This table has about 220,000 clones, roughly 85% appearing once. The genes are TRBV9 and TRBJ2-7; perhaps TRBD1 as D (5 bases). The specimen was peripheral blood. The receptor's source is a woman in her 70s with COVID-19, enrolled during active disease. Here the CDR3 reads CASSVRSGLSEQYF. Here the CDR3 DNA reads TGTGCCAGCAGCGTAAGGTCAGGGTTATCTGAGCAGTACTTC.